Described below is a single T cell receptor beta chain sequence and its context. This specimen belongs to a study of blood T cell repertoires in COVID-19. Turning to the study itself: Collection of acute and convalescent COVID-19 samples took place in the United States, Italy and Spain. PBMCs, B-cell-depleted T cells, or T cells provided the cDNA or gDNA that made up the material.

Per the original data handling: Amplification from reference gene primers served as the basis for estimated nucleated cell counts. TCRdb's copy holds only in-frame clones and misses some; the assay was immunoSEQ multiplex PCR. V and J calls and clone size are copied from that table; D and trimming were computed from the DNA. The table lists 220,000 or so clones, 70% to 90% of them singletons. This receptor was taken from a middle-aged man who had recovered from COVID-19. The sample comprised peripheral blood.

The CDR3 sequence is CASSLGPSYEQYF. For the CDR3, the DNA is TGTGCCAGCAGTTTAGGCCCCTCCTACGAGCAGTACTTC. V usage is TRBV27 and J usage is TRBJ2-7; D is undetermined. The V and J ends lost 2 bases and 0 bases respectively, with 5 bases between them. This CDR3 has 13 residues. CDR1 is MNHEY, CDR2 SMNVEV, per germline (reference sequence).